This T cell receptor (beta chain) was sequenced in a study of blood T cell repertoires in COVID-19. In the authors' methods: Estimation of nucleated cell counts was performed using reference gene primer amplification. The assay was immunoSEQ multiplex PCR, and TCRdb's table has in-frame clones only and misses some. The D gene and trimming were derived from the DNA, and the V and J assignments and clone size from that table. The data contain approximately 210,000 clones, approximately 80% of them singletons. The CDR3 is 13 amino acids. CDR1 SGHVS and CDR2 FQNEAQ come from the germline V gene. The V gene lost 3 bases and the J gene lost 4 bases, with 9 bases spanning the gap.

The receptor's source is a woman in her 50s with acute COVID-19. The chain joins TRBV7-8 to TRBJ2-5; D is possibly TRBD2 (6 bases). The sequenced sample was PBMCs or T cells enriched from blood (not recorded which). This CDR3 is CASSFSGIETQYF. The CDR3 coding sequence is TGTGCCAGCAGCTTTAGCGGTATAGAGACCCAGTACTTC.